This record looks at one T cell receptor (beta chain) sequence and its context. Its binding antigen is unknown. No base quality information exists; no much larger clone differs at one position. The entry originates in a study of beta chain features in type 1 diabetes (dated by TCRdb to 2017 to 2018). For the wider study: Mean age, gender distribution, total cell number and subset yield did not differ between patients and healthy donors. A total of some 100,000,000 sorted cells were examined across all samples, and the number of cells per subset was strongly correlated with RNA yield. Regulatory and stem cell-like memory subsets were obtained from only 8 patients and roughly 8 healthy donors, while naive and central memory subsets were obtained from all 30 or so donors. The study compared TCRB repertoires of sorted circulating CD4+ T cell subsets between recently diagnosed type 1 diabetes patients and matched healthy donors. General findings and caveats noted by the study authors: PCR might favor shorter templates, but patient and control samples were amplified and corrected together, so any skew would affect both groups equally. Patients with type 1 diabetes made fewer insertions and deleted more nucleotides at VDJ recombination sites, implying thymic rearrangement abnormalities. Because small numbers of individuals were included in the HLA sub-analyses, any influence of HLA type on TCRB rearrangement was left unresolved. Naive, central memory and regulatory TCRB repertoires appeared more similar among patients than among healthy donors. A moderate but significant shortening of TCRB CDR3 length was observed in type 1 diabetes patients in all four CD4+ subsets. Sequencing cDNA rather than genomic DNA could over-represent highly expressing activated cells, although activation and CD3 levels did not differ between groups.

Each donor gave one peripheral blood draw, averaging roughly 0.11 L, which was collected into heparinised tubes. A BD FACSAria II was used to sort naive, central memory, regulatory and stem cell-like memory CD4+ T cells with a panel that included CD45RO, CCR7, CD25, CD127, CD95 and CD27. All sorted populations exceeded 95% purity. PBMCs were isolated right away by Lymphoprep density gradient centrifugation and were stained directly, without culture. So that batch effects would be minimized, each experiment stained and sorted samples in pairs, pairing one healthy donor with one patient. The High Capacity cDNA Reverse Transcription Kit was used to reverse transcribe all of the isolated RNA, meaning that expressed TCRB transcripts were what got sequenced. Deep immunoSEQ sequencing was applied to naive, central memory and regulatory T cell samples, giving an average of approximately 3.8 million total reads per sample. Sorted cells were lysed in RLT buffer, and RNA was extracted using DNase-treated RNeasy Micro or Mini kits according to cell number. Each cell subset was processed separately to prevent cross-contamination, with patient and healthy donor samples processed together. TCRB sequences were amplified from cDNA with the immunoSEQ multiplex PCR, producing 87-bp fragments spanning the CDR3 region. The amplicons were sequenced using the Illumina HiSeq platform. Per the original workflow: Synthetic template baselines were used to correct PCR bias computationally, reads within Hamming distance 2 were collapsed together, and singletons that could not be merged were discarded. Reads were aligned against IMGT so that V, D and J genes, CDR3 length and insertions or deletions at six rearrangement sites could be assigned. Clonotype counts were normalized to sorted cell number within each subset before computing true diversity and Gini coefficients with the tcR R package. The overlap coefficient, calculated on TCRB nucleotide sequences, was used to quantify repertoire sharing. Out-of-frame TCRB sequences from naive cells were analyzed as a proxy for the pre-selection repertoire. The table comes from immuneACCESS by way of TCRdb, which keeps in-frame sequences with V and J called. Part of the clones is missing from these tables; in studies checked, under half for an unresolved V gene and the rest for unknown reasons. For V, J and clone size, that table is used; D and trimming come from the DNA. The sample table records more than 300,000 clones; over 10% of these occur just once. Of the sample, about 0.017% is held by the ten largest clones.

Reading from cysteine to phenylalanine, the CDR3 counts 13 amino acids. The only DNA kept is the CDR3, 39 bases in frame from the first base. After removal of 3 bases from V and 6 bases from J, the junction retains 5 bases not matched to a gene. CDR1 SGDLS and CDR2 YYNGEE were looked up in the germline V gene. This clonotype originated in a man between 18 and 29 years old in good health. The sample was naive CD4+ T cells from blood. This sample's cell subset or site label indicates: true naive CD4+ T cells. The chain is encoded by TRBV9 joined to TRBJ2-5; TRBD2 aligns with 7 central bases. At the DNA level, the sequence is TGTGCCAGCAGCGGGAGCGGGACGAAGACCCAGTACTTC. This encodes CASSGSGTKTQYF.